These 15 T cell receptor beta chains were all obtained from the same sample, sequenced in a study of blood T cell repertoires in COVID-19. Profiled with immunoSEQ multiplex PCR; TCRdb holds only in-frame clones, not every one. The top ten clones hold roughly 2.5% of a sample with tens of thousands of clones, roughly 83% of them seen once. Sequenced sample: peripheral blood. These TCRs come from a man aged 50-60 years with acute or convalescent COVID-19.

This clone was detected only a few times. The chain has TRBV18 and TRBJ1-3; D gene unclear. This CDR3 spans 13 amino acids. The V and J ends lost 0 bases and 4 bases respectively, with 4 bases between them. The germline CDR1 and CDR2 sequences are KGHSH and LQKENI. CDR3 protein: CASSPPAGNTIYF. CDR3 nucleotide sequence: TGTGCCAGCTCACCACCGGCCGGAAACACCATATATTTT. The full variable domain, completed using reference TRBV18 and TRBJ1-3, is NAGVMQNPRHLVRRRGQEARLRCSPMKGHSHVYWYRQLPEEGLKFMVYLQKENIIDESGMPKERFSAEFPKEGPSILRIQQVVRGDSAAYFCASSPPAGNTIYFGEGSWLTVV.

This chain joins TRBV5-6 and TRBJ2-1; 11 bases map to TRBD2. This CDR3 has 17 residues. CDR1 and CDR2 from the germline V gene are SGHDT and YYEEEE. Trimming removed 3 bases from V and 6 bases from J; junction bases left unmatched: 11. CDR3 sequence (DNA): TGTGCCAGCAGCTCACCCCTTAGCGGGAGGGCCCTCAATGAGCAGTTCTTC. It encodes CASSSPLSGRALNEQFF.

This clone was seen once. V usage is TRBV27 and J usage is TRBJ1-2; 9 bases map to TRBD1. Germline lookup yields CDR1 MNHEY and CDR2 SMNVEV (reference sequence). This CDR3 spans 16 amino acids. J gave up 7 bases and V 6 bases, and 15 bases lay outside the gene matches. The CDR3 protein is CASSPREGQGVSGYTF. CDR3 coding DNA: TGTGCCAGCAGCCCACGAGAGGGACAGGGTGTCAGTGGCTACACCTTC.

The V call is TRBV19, the J call TRBJ2-1, with 7 bases identical to TRBD2. The CDR3 runs 15 residues. The germline CDR1 and CDR2 sequences are LNHDA and SQIVND (reference sequence). Trimming cost V 6 bases and J 2 bases; bases outside gene matches: 7. The CDR3 DNA reads TGTGCCAGTAGGATTGGGGCGGGGGCCTACAATGAGCAGTTCTTC. This codes for CASRIGAGAYNEQFF.

The CDR3 is CASSKAGGQLSSYEQYF. The CDR3 DNA sequence: TGTGCCAGCTCTAAGGCAGGGGGGCAATTAAGCTCCTACGAGCAGTACTTC. The chain combines TRBV18 with TRBJ2-7; D is possibly TRBD1 (7 bases). V lost 6 bases, J lost 0 bases, and 21 bases lay in between. The CDR3 contains 17 residues. Germline V gene data show CDR1 as KGHSH and CDR2 as LQKENI.

The genes are TRBV2 and TRBJ1-6; TRBD1 is a possible D gene (5 bases). Looked up from germline, CDR1 is SNHLY and CDR2 is FYNNEI. With 3 bases removed from V and 5 bases from J, the gap between germline ends came to 5 bases. CDR3 length: 13 amino acids. The CDR3 DNA follows: TGTGCCAGCAGTGACAGGGATAATTCACCCCTCCACTTT. This sequence encodes CASSDRDNSPLHF.

The chain employs TRBV19 and TRBJ2-1; D is uncertain. The germline gives CDR1 LNHDA, CDR2 SQIVND (reference sequence). Between the trimmed V and J ends, which lost 7 bases and 8 bases, there was a span of 9 bases. The CDR3 consists of 11 residues. The CDR3 DNA reads as TGTGCCAGTATGGGCCTATATGAGCAGTTCTTC. Protein sequence: CASMGLYEQFF.

The CDR3 region has the DNA TGTGCCAGCAGCTCCCTACAGTTCGACTATGGCTACACCTTC. Amino acids: CASSSLQFDYGYTF. The chain is built from TRBV5-8 and TRBJ1-2; D is uncertain. This CDR3 has 14 amino acids. V shed 3 bases and J shed 3 bases, with 12 bases lying between them. Per germline, CDR1 SGHTS and CDR2 YDEGEE.

The chain carries TRBV28 and TRBJ1-5; D perhaps matches TRBD1 (5 bases). The CDR3 has 15 residues. The V end was cut by 6 bases, the J end by 0 bases, with 12 bases between. The germline CDR1 and CDR2 sequences are MDHEN and SYDVKM. CDR3 bases: TGTGCCAGCAGCAGGACACACTATAGCAATCAGCCCCAGCATTTT. Translated, it gives CASSRTHYSNQPQHF.

The chain uses TRBV2 and TRBJ1-2; D unresolved. The CDR3 contains 11 residues. The V gene lost 2 bases and the J gene lost 10 bases, with 8 bases spanning the gap. CDR1 and CDR2 (germline): SNHLY, FYNNEI. The CDR3 reads CASSESVFYTF. The CDR3 DNA reads TGTGCCAGCAGTGAATCGGTCTTCTACACCTTC. The full variable domain, rest sourced from reference TRBV2 and TRBJ1-2, is EPEVTQTPSHQVTQMGQEVILRCVPISNHLYFYWYRQILGQKVEFLVSFYNNEISEKSEIFDDQFSVERPDGSNFTLKIRSTKLEDSAMYFCASSESVFYTFGSGTRLTVV.

The V and J genes are TRBV27 and TRBJ2-7; 8 bases fit TRBD1. V shed 6 bases and J 4 bases; nucleotides not matched to a gene: 14. Germline loops: CDR1 MNHEY, CDR2 SMNVEV (reference sequence). The CDR3 runs 16 residues. CDR3 sequence (DNA): TGTGCCAGCAGACCCCGGCCGGACAGGGCGGTGTACGAGCAGTACTTC. Protein product: CASRPRPDRAVYEQYF.

Only one count was recorded for this clone. The rearrangement joins TRBV18 to TRBJ1-3; D unresolved. The CDR3 length is 14 residues. Germline-derived CDR1 and CDR2 are KGHSH and LQKENI. V was shortened by 4 bases and J by 0 bases, with 7 bases between the two germline ends. CDR3 loop: CASSLAVSGNTIYF. Here the CDR3 DNA reads TGTGCCAGCTCACTGGCTGTCTCTGGAAACACCATATATTTT.

The chain links TRBV20-1 to TRBJ1-4; D is uncertain. The germline V and J ends were trimmed by 3 bases and 7 bases, with 6 bases remaining between them. Germline lookup yields CDR1 DFQATT and CDR2 SNEGSKA (reference sequence). The CDR3 sequence is 11 residues long. This chain's CDR3 is CSASVFEKLFF. In DNA, the CDR3 is TGCAGTGCTAGCGTTTTTGAAAAACTGTTTTTT.

This rearrangement joins TRBV6-6 to TRBJ1-3; 7 bases are shared with TRBD1. The V segment lost 8 bases and the J segment 0 bases; nucleotides outside the gene matches: 10. The CDR3 length is 16 residues. Germline loops: CDR1 MNHNY, CDR2 SVGAGI (reference sequence). This CDR3 is CASASTGAASGNTIYF. DNA for the CDR3: TGTGCCAGCGCCTCAACAGGGGCGGCCTCTGGAAACACCATATATTTT.

The chain recombines TRBV9 with TRBJ2-5; the match to TRBD2 covers 9 bases. Germline V CDR1 and CDR2: SGDLS, YYNGEE. There are 18 residues in the CDR3. The ends lost 4 bases at V and 5 bases at J; junction bases unmatched: 18. CDR3 DNA sequence: TGTGCCAGCAGCAGTCGGACAGGTCCGCGCGGGAGGGCTGAGACCCAGTACTTC. Amino acids: CASSSRTGPRGRAETQYF.